Following are 2 T cell receptor beta chains from one sample sequenced in a study of T-cell memory formation after mild COVID-19. TCRdb processed the 5' RACE reads anew with MiXCR; each CDR3 protein has one entry. The data show under 250,000 distinct CDR3 sequences, with 9.5% seen just once and about 3.8% held by the top ten. The sequenced sample was PBMCs or a T cell subset sorted from them (not recorded which). The receptors shown here come from a man between 18 and 35 years old who had mild COVID-19 (a few samples of this study predate the infection). Cell type and time point are not known.

This chain connects TRBV6-7 to TRBJ2-3, with TRBD2 matching over 9 bases. TRBV6-7 is designated an ORF whose function remains uncertain. The ends lost 6 bases at V and 4 bases at J; junction bases unmatched: 11. The CDR3 length is 16 residues. This CDR3 is CASRRSKAGGADTQYF. CDR3 coding DNA: TGTGCCAGCAGGCGATCCAAAGCGGGAGGAGCAGATACGCAGTATTTT.

The chain links TRBV12-3 or TRBV12-4 to TRBJ2-2, with 9 bases matching TRBD1. Trimming cost V 6 bases and J 7 bases; bases outside gene matches: 9. This CDR3 is 15 amino acids long. The CDR3 bases are TGTGCCAGCAGCCCTCGACAGGGGGGGGACGGGGAGCTGTTTTTT. It codes for CASSPRQGGDGELFF.